This T cell receptor (beta chain) was found in a study of CD8 T cells in Susac syndrome. CD8+ and CD4+ T cells from blood underwent TCR beta sequencing, which was carried out in a high-throughput format. cDNA came from about 0.5 to 1 ug RNA primed by random hexamers. The CDR3 of TCR beta was amplified by immunoSEQ multiplex PCR across 54 Vbeta and 13 Jbeta. In TCRdb, the immunoSEQ multiplex PCR reads were re-called with MiXCR into one record per CDR3 protein. Here the sample spans 250,000 to 350,000 distinct CDR3 sequences, more than 75% being singletons. CDR1 and CDR2 (germline): SGHRS, YFSETQ. CDR3 length equals 14 residues. V lost 1 base to trimming and J lost 7 bases, with 14 bases between them.

This sequence joins TRBV5-1 and TRBJ1-2; D is unclear. The sequence came from a human donor with multiple sclerosis. Source material: CD8+ T cells from PBMCs. CDR3 DNA: TGCGCCAGCAGCTTGACTGAGGGCCGGGCTGGCTACACCTTC. Encoded protein: CASSLTEGRAGYTF.